This record concerns one TCR beta chain sequence. Its antigen is unidentified. The PCR employed 60 Vbeta primers together with 13 Jbeta primers. Sequencing was performed with immunoSEQ multiplex PCR; in TCRdb, only in-frame clones are kept and a portion is missing. This sample has about 240,000 clones, with around 81% found just once. The sample originates from a study of cytomegalovirus exposure and HLA in healthy donors. Findings and limits, study-wide: A later analysis found TCR association rates differed by HLA locus, highest for DRB1 and lowest for HLA-C. Per published reports, the classifier diagnosed cytomegalovirus status with high specificity and sensitivity. Most observed TCR sequences were rare, whereas some public TCRs were detected in many donors.

CDR3 length equals 13 residues. V was trimmed by 5 bases and J by 5 bases, leaving 13 bases between them. The germline V gene encodes CDR1 SGHRS and CDR2 YFSETQ. The chain combines TRBV5-1 with TRBJ2-5; D is unresolved. The sequenced material came from PBMCs. This TCR came from a woman between 55 and 75 years old in good health and CMV-seropositive. Here the CDR3 DNA reads TGCGCCAGCAGAGCAGGTTATGATGAGACCCAGTACTTC. Residues: CASRAGYDETQYF. The complete variable domain, with remaining parts taken from reference TRBV5-1 and TRBJ2-5, reads KAGVTQTPRYLIKTRGQQVTLSCSPISGHRSVSWYQQTPGQGLQFLFEYFSETQRNKGNFPGRFSGRQFSNSRSEMNVSTLELGDSALYLCASRAGYDETQYFGPGTRLLVL.